Shown below are 27 T cell receptor beta chains from a single sample sequenced in a study of PD-1 blockade in classical Hodgkin lymphoma. The time point denotes: cycle 4 day 1 (C4D1), after less than 7 weeks of nivolumab. Every patient experienced relapse after autologous stem cell transplantation, and brentuximab vedotin exposure varied. Magnetic negative selection of thawed PBMCs was the method by which CD4+ T cells were purified. Produced via immunoSEQ multiplex PCR; TCRdb's table is partial and in-frame only. The sample shows approximately 31,000 clones, about 86% of them seen only once. Source: CD4+ T cells from blood, taken before the fourth cycle of nivolumab. The receptors derive from a human donor with classical Hodgkin lymphoma.

This rearrangement joins TRBV27 to TRBJ2-7; 10 bases match TRBD1. Germline V lookup: CDR1 MNHEY, CDR2 SMNVEV (reference sequence). The CDR3 is 14 residues long. The junction had 4 bases not matched to a gene; V was cut back by 6 bases and J by 2 bases. The CDR3 region is CASSRGQGAYEQYF. DNA for the CDR3: TGTGCCAGCAGCCGAGGACAGGGGGCCTACGAGCAGTACTTC.

This chain connects TRBV7-2 to TRBJ1-1; possibly TRBD1 for D (5 bases). Germline V CDR1 and CDR2: SGHTA, FQGNSA. V was pared by 5 bases and J by 1 base, with 8 bases between. The CDR3 loop spans 13 amino acids. The CDR3 is CASSHGQNTEAFF. The CDR3 coding sequence is TGTGCCAGCAGCCACGGACAGAACACTGAAGCTTTCTTT.

The chain recombines TRBV19 with TRBJ2-2, with D possibly being TRBD1 (5 bases). CDR1 and CDR2 (germline): LNHDA, SQIVND (reference sequence). Trimming removed 4 bases at V and 0 bases at J, with 12 bases between. This CDR3 comprises 16 residues. Here the CDR3 reads CASSTPSRANTGELFF. In DNA, the CDR3 is TGTGCCAGTAGTACCCCAAGCAGGGCGAACACCGGGGAGCTGTTTTTT.

CDR3 in amino acids: CASRPITAGSYNEQFF. CDR3 sequence (DNA): TGTGCCAGCAGACCAATCACTGCGGGGTCCTACAATGAGCAGTTCTTC. The chain links TRBV27 to TRBJ2-1; D is perhaps TRBD2 (6 bases). Germline V gene lookup returns CDR1 MNHEY and CDR2 SMNVEV (reference sequence). This CDR3 is 16 amino acids long. The V gene lost 6 bases and the J gene lost 1 base, with 16 bases spanning the gap.

V gene TRBV11-2 combines with J gene TRBJ2-7, with TRBD2 identical over 8 bases. This CDR3 is built from 18 residues. CDR1 SGHAT and CDR2 FQNNGV come from the germline V gene. V shed 4 bases, J shed 3 bases, and the junction held 17 bases outside the gene matches. DNA of the CDR3: TGTGCCAGCAGCTCGTCGGAAGTCTACCGGCGGGGGGTCTACGAGCAGTACTTC. Protein: CASSSSEVYRRGVYEQYF.

This chain uses TRBV14 with TRBJ2-1; a weak D match, TRBD2 (6 bases). This CDR3 region has 19 residues. In germline, CDR1 is SGHDN, CDR2 FVKESK. Trimming stripped 1 base from V and 4 bases from J, with 23 bases between. The CDR3 here is CASSQGDFTYTHLYNEQFF. The CDR3 DNA sequence: TGTGCCAGCAGCCAAGGGGACTTTACCTATACGCATTTATACAATGAGCAGTTCTTC.

J is TRBJ1-6 and V is TRBV6-5; D is unresolved. Between the trimmed V and J ends, which lost 6 bases and 6 bases, there was a span of 9 bases. CDR3 length: 13 residues. Germline loops: CDR1 MNHEY, CDR2 SVGAGI. CDR3 sequence reads: CASSRARNSPLHF. CDR3 in DNA: TGTGCCAGCAGCCGGGCCCGTAATTCACCCCTCCACTTT.

V gene TRBV6-6 combines with J gene TRBJ1-2; D ambiguous. CDR3 length equals 15 residues. Germline lookup yields CDR1 MNHNY and CDR2 SVGAGI (reference sequence). V lost 0 bases and J lost 0, with 8 bases in between. The CDR3 spells CASSYSQITNYGYTF. For the CDR3, the DNA is TGTGCCAGCAGTTACTCGCAGATAACTAACTATGGCTACACCTTC.

CDR3 loop: CASSLRTSSTDTQYF. The CDR3 DNA sequence: TGCGCCAGCAGCCTCAGGACATCTTCTACAGATACGCAGTATTTT. The chain carries TRBV5-1 and TRBJ2-3; D perhaps matches TRBD1 (5 bases). V dropped 4 bases and J dropped 3 bases, with 15 bases sitting between them. The length of the CDR3 is 15 residues. Germline-derived CDR1 and CDR2 are SGHRS and YFSETQ.

CDR3 loop: CASSILTGGTGELFF. The CDR3, as DNA: TGTGCCAGTAGTATTTTGACAGGGGGCACCGGGGAGCTGTTTTTT. The chain employs TRBV19 and TRBJ2-2; 9 bases are shared with TRBD1. Trimming removed 3 bases from V and 4 bases from J; junction bases left unmatched: 3. Germline-derived CDR1 and CDR2 are LNHDA and SQIVND (reference sequence). This CDR3 is built from 15 residues. Variable domain in full (rest from reference TRBV19 and TRBJ2-2): DGGITQSPKYLFRKEGQNVTLSCEQNLNHDAMYWYRQDPGQGLRLIYYSQIVNDFQKGDIAEGYSVSREKKESFPLTVTSAQKNPTAFYLCASSILTGGTGELFFGEGSRLTVL.

J is TRBJ2-3 and V is TRBV5-1; TRBD2 agrees at 7 bases. With V trimmed by 3 bases and J by 2 bases, 9 bases remained unmatched. The CDR3 covers 16 residues. CDR1 is SGHRS, CDR2 YFSETQ, per germline. This CDR3 reads CASSSNAGANTDTQYF. CDR3 sequence (DNA): TGCGCCAGCAGCTCCAATGCGGGAGCCAACACAGATACGCAGTATTTT. The entire variable domain, with the rest obtained from reference TRBV5-1 and TRBJ2-3, is as follows: KAGVTQTPRYLIKTRGQQVTLSCSPISGHRSVSWYQQTPGQGLQFLFEYFSETQRNKGNFPGRFSGRQFSNSRSEMNVSTLELGDSALYLCASSSNAGANTDTQYFGPGTRLTVL.

This chain uses TRBV4-3 with TRBJ2-5; 11 bases fit TRBD2. The DNA end is more similar to TRBJ2-7, so the J call may be wrong. The germline V gene encodes CDR1 LGHNA and CDR2 YSLEER. The CDR3 contains 14 residues. CDR3 DNA: TGCGCCAGCAGCCTTCTAGCGGGGGGCAACGAGCAGTACTTC. Encoded protein: CASSLLAGGNEQYF.

The chain joins TRBV12-5 to TRBJ2-7, with 7 positions matching TRBD1. V dropped 2 bases and J dropped 3; count of bases not matched to a gene: 10. In germline, CDR1 is LGHNT, CDR2 FRNRAP. There are 16 residues in the CDR3. CDR3 sequence (DNA): TGTGCTAGTGGTTTGAAGAACGACAGGGTCCTCTACGAGCAGTACTTC. Amino acid sequence: CASGLKNDRVLYEQYF. Variable domain in full (rest from reference TRBV12-5 and TRBJ2-7): DARVTQTPRHKVTEMGQEVTMRCQPILGHNTVFWYRQTMMQGLELLAYFRNRAPLDDSGMPKDRFSAEMPDATLATLKIQPSEPRDSAVYFCASGLKNDRVLYEQYFGPGTRLTVT.

V gene TRBV29-1 combines with J gene TRBJ1-1, with D unresolved. The CDR3 contains 11 residues. Trimming took 1 base from V and 10 from J, leaving 10 bases between them. Germline V gene data show CDR1 as SQVTM and CDR2 as ANQGSEA. The CDR3 here is CSVEGGLGAFF. The CDR3 region has the DNA TGCAGCGTTGAAGGTGGCCTAGGAGCTTTCTTT.

The CDR3 loop is CASSVTYEQYF. The CDR3 DNA reads as TGTGCCAGCAGTGTAACCTACGAGCAGTACTTC. The chain uses TRBV2 and TRBJ2-7; D is unresolved. The germline gives CDR1 SNHLY, CDR2 FYNNEI. CDR3 length: 11 amino acids. The V end lost 4 bases, the J end lost 2 bases, and 3 bases lay between the germline ends.

Written as DNA, the CDR3 is TGTGCCAGCCGCCAAGCGGGGGGTAACACCATATATTTT. Its translation is CASRQAGGNTIYF. The V gene is TRBV6-1, the J gene TRBJ1-3; D is perhaps TRBD1 (5 bases). The CDR3 sequence is 13 residues long. Germline loops: CDR1 MNHNS, CDR2 SASEGT. V was cut by 8 bases and J by 7 bases, with 15 bases left in between.

The chain links TRBV5-1 to TRBJ2-7; 9 nucleotides line up with TRBD1. CDR3 length equals 16 residues. Trimming cost V 2 bases and J 0 bases; bases outside gene matches: 6. CDR1 and CDR2 from the germline V gene are SGHRS and YFSETQ. CDR3 nucleotide sequence: TGCGCCAGCAGCTTAGCCGGGACAGGGATCTCCTACGAGCAGTACTTC. This encodes CASSLAGTGISYEQYF.

The chain recombines TRBV6-1 with TRBJ2-7; a weak D match, TRBD1 (6 bases). This CDR3 is 14 amino acids long. Trimming removed 0 bases at V and 8 bases at J, with 14 bases between. Germline V gives CDR1 MNHNS, CDR2 SASEGT. CDR3 loop: CASSEALHRAKQYF. The CDR3 nucleotides are TGTGCCAGCAGTGAAGCGCTTCACAGGGCCAAGCAGTACTTC.

The chain recombines TRBV29-1 with TRBJ2-6; D is tentatively TRBD1 or TRBD2 (5 bases each). CDR3 size: 14 residues. CDR1 is SQVTM and CDR2 is ANQGSEA in the germline V gene. Deletions cut 8 bases from V and 0 bases from J, with 11 bases between. The CDR3 nucleotides are TGCAGCATTGGGGGAATCTCTGGGGCCAACGTCCTGACTTTC. Encoded protein: CSIGGISGANVLTF.

The V and J genes are TRBV30 and TRBJ2-5; the D gene could be TRBD1 or TRBD2 (6 bases each). V shed 0 bases and J shed 5 bases, with 16 bases lying between them. The CDR3 extends over 15 amino acids. The germline V gene encodes CDR1 GTSNPN and CDR2 SVGIG (reference sequence). The CDR3 DNA follows: TGTGCCTGGAGTGTACTGCACAGGGAGGAGGAGACCCAGTACTTC. It codes for CAWSVLHREEETQYF.

The table lists this clone with a count of one. This chain connects TRBV11-2 to TRBJ2-5; tentatively, D is TRBD1 or TRBD2 (5 bases each). Trimming pared 1 base from V and 1 base from J, leaving 10 bases between. Germline CDR1 and CDR2: SGHAT and FQNNGV. The CDR3 has 15 residues. CDR3 DNA sequence: TGTGCCAGCAGCTTAGGGGGCGGGCCCCAAGAGACCCAGTACTTC. The encoded protein is CASSLGGGPQETQYF.

The V call is TRBV15, the J call TRBJ2-7; 7 bases are a match to TRBD1. Trimming took 9 bases from V and 1 from J; bases not matched to a gene: 9. CDR1 and CDR2 (germline): LNHNV, YYDKDF (reference sequence). CDR3 length: 14 amino acids. In DNA form, the CDR3 reads TGTGCCACTAATCTACCGGGACAGTCCTACGAGCAGTACTTC. It specifies CATNLPGQSYEQYF.

This rearrangement joins TRBV7-2 to TRBJ1-1; D may be TRBD1 (6 bases). The CDR3 consists of 21 residues. Germline values: CDR1 SGHTA, CDR2 FQGNSA. The V end lost 0 bases, the J end lost 0 bases, and 26 bases lay between the germline ends. The CDR3: CASSLAWVGSRAGAMNTEAFF. The CDR3 region has the DNA TGTGCCAGCAGCTTAGCGTGGGTTGGTAGCAGGGCAGGGGCTATGAACACTGAAGCTTTCTTT.

This clone was counted once. The V and J genes are TRBV7-9 and TRBJ1-4; D is unclear. Germline loops: CDR1 SEHNR, CDR2 FQNEAQ (reference sequence). This CDR3 is built from 12 residues. V lost 5 bases to trimming and J lost 8 bases, with 9 bases between them. The DNA of the CDR3 is TGTGCCAGCAGCCAACCCCGGGAAAAACTGTTTTTT. Amino acid sequence: CASSQPREKLFF.

V and J are TRBV15 and TRBJ1-1; 10 bases are a match to TRBD1. This CDR3 contains 14 residues. From germline, CDR1 is LNHNV and CDR2 YYDKDF (reference sequence). J gave up 5 bases and V 5 bases, and 5 bases lay outside the gene matches. CDR3 sequence reads: CATSDRGLVTEAFF. CDR3 coding DNA: TGTGCCACCAGCGACAGGGGGCTGGTTACTGAAGCTTTCTTT.

This clone was seen a single time. The chain couples TRBV7-9 to TRBJ2-1, with D hard to call. Germline V gives CDR1 SEHNR, CDR2 FQNEAQ (reference sequence). The CDR3 consists of 14 residues. Trimming cost V 4 bases and J 8 bases, with 15 bases left between them. The CDR3 loop reads CASSSEDDRHEQFF. DNA for the CDR3: TGTGCCAGCAGCTCAGAGGACGACCGTCATGAGCAGTTCTTC.

This chain uses TRBV30 with TRBJ1-3; no firm D call. Germline lookup yields CDR1 GTSNPN and CDR2 SVGIG (reference sequence). The ends were cut back, 4 bases at V and 2 bases at J, with 18 bases in the middle. The CDR3 covers 16 residues. Written as DNA, the CDR3 is TGTGCCTGGATGGCAGGCCTAGATAGAACTGGAAACACCATATATTTT. As protein: CAWMAGLDRTGNTIYF.